This note documents a single T cell receptor beta chain sequence. At least ten counts were recorded for this clonotype. Its target antigen remains unknown. No much larger clonotype is one base removed from it; base qualities were not supplied. Ficoll-Paque density gradient centrifugation was used to isolate PBMCs. The reads were generated on an Illumina NovaSeq 6000. TCRalpha and TCRbeta cDNA libraries were built by 5'RACE with constant-segment primers, adding sample barcodes and unique molecular identifiers. Trizol reagent was used to extract RNA from every sample. Libraries were amplified in two PCR steps, with a second sample barcode and Illumina TruSeq adapters added in the second step. The libraries were sequenced on an Illumina NovaSeq using 2 x 150 bp paired-end reads. In the source study's methods: With migec v1.2.7, reads were demultiplexed and then collapsed into UMI-guided consensus sequences. Using mixcr v2.1.11, UMI consensuses were aligned to TRA and TRB V and J templates and then assembled into clonotypes. A clonotype was counted as expanded or contracted only when both edgeR and NoisET called the clonotype significant, with the noise models trained on biological replicates. For edgeR calls, the thresholds were a false discovery rate-adjusted p below 0.01 and a log2 fold-change of 1. As an exploratory analysis of dynamics, max-normalized trajectories of the 1000 most abundant clonotypes were examined with PCA combined with hierarchical clustering. Separately sequenced CD4+ and CD8+ repertoires were used to assign the CD4 or CD8 phenotype of responding clones. Starting from the raw public reads, TCRdb applied fastp trimming at Q25, assembled clones with MiXCR and retained in-frame beta chains. CDR3 protein duplicates are merged, each entry listing the most common genes and DNA. The V and J calls, along with clone size, are taken from TCRdb and not from the paper's own processing. The sample data list around 340,000 distinct CDR3 sequences, and roughly 21% of these were observed just once. Roughly an eighth of the sample belongs to the ten largest clones.

Via the germline V gene, CDR1 is SGHRS and CDR2 YFSETQ. The CDR3 holds 16 amino acids from the cysteine to the phenylalanine. Solely the CDR3 DNA is kept, with 48 bases framed from the first base. Clipping removes 5 bases from V and 5 bases from J, with 13 as the unmatched junction base count. These data come from a study of T-cell memory formation after mild COVID-19 (dated by TCRdb to the early 2020s). Describing the broader study: Most TCR sequence clusters were specific to one of the two donors. T-cell clones expanding and contracting after mild COVID-19 in a couple of donors were tracked by longitudinal TCRalpha and TCRbeta repertoire sequencing. Two young, previously healthy adult volunteers made up the cohort, one male and one female.

Study-wide conclusions, independent of this receptor: Whether the second-wave clones peaking on day 37 were SARS-CoV-2 specific was not confirmed. From day 15 to 85, contracting clones showed balanced CD4/CD8 phenotypes, whereas a second wave of clones that expanded from day 15 to 37 leaned towards CD4+. Contracting CD4+ clones were located mainly in the CM and EM memory subsets, whereas CD8+ clones were found to be enriched in EMRA. The study covered only a couple of mild cases, and larger cohorts including severe cases with pre-infection samples were considered necessary. Some responding clones were detected in pre-infection memory, which suggested that pre-existing cross-reactive memory T cells had joined the SARS-CoV-2 response.

This receptor was identified in an adult woman who had mild COVID-19 (a few samples of this study predate the infection). The sample titles of this study are shuffled in the database, so cell type and time point are left out; the donor was told from shared clones. Sequenced material: PBMCs or a T cell subset sorted from them (not recorded which). The chain is assembled from TRBV5-1 and TRBJ2-5; the junction holds 9 bases that match TRBD1. The bases are TGCGCCAGCAGTCAAACGCCCACAGGGGGCCAGGAGACCCAGTACTTC. This encodes CASSQTPTGGQETQYF.